This TCR beta chain appears in the sequencing data of a study of T-cell memory formation after mild COVID-19. MiXCR, run by TCRdb on the 5' RACE reads, gives a single entry per CDR3 protein. Of 270,000 or so distinct CDR3 sequences listed, over 15% are singletons. With 0 bases clipped from V and 3 bases from J, the junction kept 13 bases outside the gene matches. Germline V lookup: CDR1 LGHNA, CDR2 YSLEER. CDR3 size: 18 residues. This TCR was recovered from a man younger than 35 who had mild COVID-19 (a few samples of this study predate the infection). Cell type and time point are not known. The chain couples TRBV4-3 to TRBJ1-2, with 7 nucleotides matching TRBD1. The sample comprised PBMCs or a T cell subset sorted from them (not recorded which). CDR3 bases: TGCGCCAGCAGCCAAGAATCGTTGGGCCCTGACAGGGACTATGGCTACACCTTC. It is translated as CASSQESLGPDRDYGYTF.